The rows below give T cell receptor beta chains drawn from one sample of a study of tumor-infiltrating lymphocytes in primary liver carcinoma. In TCRdb, the multiplex PCR reads were re-called with MiXCR into one record per CDR3 protein. The table has about 120,000 distinct CDR3 sequences, around 65% seen once. Sequencing used tumor-adjacent normal liver tissue. Source of these receptors: a woman aged 55-75 years with primary liver carcinoma and hepatitis B virus infection. CDR3s include the opening cysteine and the closing phenylalanine or tryptophan. D genes are given only for firm matches. For some rows the clone size is stated as once, few or many, or as a class when expanded; others skip it.

d_call j_call clone_size v_call cdr3_aa cdr3_nt
TRBD2 TRBJ2-7 - TRBV2 CATSLSVGGEQYF TGTGCCACAAGTCTTTCGGTCGGGGGGGAGCAGTACTTC
TRBD2 TRBJ2-3 once TRBV11-2 CACRLETGGTDTQYF TGTGCCTGCAGACTAGAGACGGGAGGCACGGATACGCAGTATTTT
TRBD2 TRBJ2-3 once TRBV11-2 CASSLSGITDTLYF TGTGCCAGCAGCCTTAGCGGGATTACAGATACGTTGTATTTT
- TRBJ2-2 - TRBV7-8 CASSLARGNTRELFF TGTGCTAGCAGCTTGGCGAGAGGAAACACCAGGGAGCTGTTTTTT
TRBD1 TRBJ2-7 - TRBV28 CASSPPDRAYEQYF TGTGCCAGCAGTCCCCCGGACAGGGCCTACGAGCAGTACTTC
TRBD1 TRBJ2-7 - TRBV14 CASSHQLTGGGQYF TGTGCCAGCAGCCATCAATTGACAGGGGGGGGGCAGTACTTC
- TRBJ1-1 - TRBV5-5 CASSLNYGRNTEAFF TGTGCTAGCAGCTTGAACTACGGGAGGAACACTGAAGCTTTCTTT
TRBD2 TRBJ2-1 - TRBV12-3/TRBV12-4 CASSLFIGTSGRREQFF TGTGCCAGCAGTTTATTCATCGGGACTAGCGGTCGACGGGAGCAGTTCTTC
- TRBJ1-1 few TRBV19 CASSSTGNTEAFF TGTGCCAGTAGTAGCACAGGAAACACTGAAGCTTTCTTT
- TRBJ2-3 - TRBV7-8 CASSLRGGVTTDTQYF TGTGCCAGTAGCTTAAGAGGGGGAGTCACCACAGATACGCAGTATTTT
- TRBJ1-5 - TRBV12-3/TRBV12-4 CASRSGEQPQHF TGTGCCAGCAGGTCCGGGGAGCAGCCCCAGCATTTT
- TRBJ2-1 many TRBV7-9 CASSDTTVDNEQFF TGTGCCAGCAGCGATACGACAGTGGACAATGAGCAGTTCTTC
- TRBJ2-2 - TRBV6-2/TRBV6-3 CASSYPPFAGSNTEELFF TGTGCCAGCAGTTACCCCCCCTTTGCGGGATCGAACACCGAGGAGCTGTTTTTT
TRBD1 TRBJ2-1 - TRBV11-2 CASSPDRKQFF TGTGCCAGCTCACCGGACAGGAAGCAGTTCTTC
- TRBJ1-5 - TRBV4-1 CASSPWGLRRSNRPQHF TGCGCCAGTAGCCCTTGGGGCCTTCGGCGAAGCAATCGGCCCCAGCATTTT
- TRBJ2-7 - TRBV4-1 CASSHPGEGGRGQYF TGCGCCAGCAGCCACCCTGGAGAAGGGGGGAGAGGGCAGTACTTC
- TRBJ2-5 - TRBV5-1 CASSSASQETQYF TGCGCCAGCAGCTCGGCCAGCCAAGAGACCCAGTACTTC
TRBD1 TRBJ1-2 - TRBV7-8 CASSIIPLGQPNYGYTF TGTGCCAGCAGCATAATCCCATTGGGACAGCCAAACTATGGCTACACCTTT
TRBD2 TRBJ2-7 - TRBV11-2 CATSSGKGVAGYEQYF TGTGCCACCAGCTCAGGGAAGGGTGTAGCGGGCTACGAGCAGTACTTC
- TRBJ2-2 - TRBV28 CASSSARVNTGELFF TGTGCCAGTAGTTCTGCTCGTGTGAACACCGGGGAGCTGTTTTTT
TRBD1 TRBJ1-1 many TRBV30 CAWSGQTGSSWGNEAFF TGTGCCTGGAGTGGCCAGACAGGGAGCTCATGGGGTAATGAAGCTTTCTTT
- TRBJ2-7 - TRBV11-2 CDSSYQAGRGGEQYF TGTGACAGCAGCTATCAGGCGGGACGAGGCGGTGAGCAGTACTTC
- TRBJ1-1 - TRBV25-1 CASSHHGLNTEASF TGTGCCAGCAGCCACCATGGCTTGAACACTGAAGCTTCCTTT
TRBD2 TRBJ2-1 once TRBV5-1 CASSLLAGTYNEQFF TGCGCCAGCAGCCTCCTAGCGGGGACCTACAATGAGCAGTTCTTC
- TRBJ2-7 - TRBV6-1 CASSHPADRAYEQHF TGTGCCAGCAGTCATCCAGCAGACAGAGCCTACGAGCAGCACTTC
- TRBJ2-1 many TRBV12-3/TRBV12-4 CASKGGGQKYNEQFF TGTGCCAGCAAAGGGGGGGGGCAGAAGTACAATGAGCAGTTCTTC
TRBD2 TRBJ2-1 - TRBV11-2 CVSSAGLAGVKYGQFF TGTGTCAGCAGTGCCGGACTAGCGGGAGTCAAGTATGGGCAGTTCTTC
TRBD2 TRBJ2-3 - TRBV5-4 CASSEGLVGTDTQYF TGTGCCAGCAGCGAAGGACTAGTTGGCACAGATACGCAGTATTTT
TRBD2 TRBJ2-1 - TRBV29-1 CSVDLLWTSGYNEHFF TGCAGCGTCGACCTCCTATGGACTAGCGGGTACAATGAGCACTTCTTC
- TRBJ2-1 - TRBV19 CVSSQSGNSYNEQFF TGTGTCAGTAGCCAAAGCGGAAACTCCTACAATGAGCAGTTCTTC
- TRBJ2-3 many TRBV4-2 CASSQAGQGRTDTQYF TGTGCCAGCAGCCAAGCGGGGCAGGGTCGCACAGATACGCAGTATTTT
TRBD2 TRBJ2-1 - TRBV5-4 CVSSLTPSGRGSYNEQFF TGTGTCAGTAGCTTGACTCCTAGCGGGAGGGGGTCCTACAATGAGCAGTTCTTC
TRBD1 TRBJ1-2 - TRBV6-2/TRBV6-3 CASSYTGGNGYIF TGTGCCAGCAGTTACACAGGGGGCAACGGCTACATCTTC
- TRBJ2-3 once TRBV6-5 CASSYLILSTQYF TGTGCCAGTAGTTACTTGATACTTTCTACGCAGTATTTT
- TRBJ1-5 - TRBV29-1 CSVGGPSNQPQHF TGCAGCGTTGGGGGACCCAGCAATCAGCCCCAGCATTTT
- TRBJ1-6 - TRBV27 CASSKTTTGFGSLHF TGTGCCAGCAGTAAAACAACCACAGGGTTTGGGTCCCTCCACTTT
- TRBJ2-2 - TRBV3-1 CASSQVRGAGGFAGELFF TGTGCCAGCAGCCAAGTCAGGGGCGCGGGTGGATTTGCTGGGGAGCTGTTTTTT
TRBD1 TRBJ2-1 many TRBV14 CASSQFGRGPVF TGTGCCAGCAGCCAATTCGGTAGGGGGCCGGTCTTC
- TRBJ2-3 - TRBV6-6 CDSTPSTDTQYF TGTGACAGCACGCCTAGCACAGATACGCAGTATTTT
TRBD1 TRBJ2-2 many TRBV7-9 CASLDRGANTGELFF TGTGCCAGCTTAGACAGGGGGGCGAACACCGGGGAGCTGTTTTTT
TRBD1 TRBJ2-2 many TRBV30 CAWSPWTGSTGELFF TGTGCCTGGAGTCCCTGGACAGGGTCCACCGGGGAGCTGTTTTTT
- TRBJ2-2 many TRBV6-5 CASSPSPTGVGTNVGELFF TGTGCCAGCAGCCCCTCCCCGACAGGTGTCGGGACTAACGTCGGGGAGCTGTTTTTT
- TRBJ2-2 - TRBV28 CASNLRAGGWTGELFF TGTGCCAGCAACCTTCGGGCAGGGGGGTGGACCGGGGAGCTGTTTTTT
TRBD1 TRBJ2-3 - TRBV11-1 CANRTGRGPRYTQYF TGTGCCAACAGGACCGGCAGGGGGCCACGATATACGCAGTATTTT
- TRBJ2-3 - TRBV6-6 CASSYSISGLSTDTRYF TGTGCCAGCAGTTACTCGATTAGCGGCCTAAGCACAGATACGCGGTATTTT
- TRBJ2-1 - TRBV7-9 CASSLVAYNEQFF TGTGCCAGCAGCTTGGTGGCCTATAATGAGCAGTTCTTC
- TRBJ2-3 many TRBV5-1 CASSWEDPNTDTQYF TGCGCCAGCAGCTGGGAGGATCCTAACACAGATACGCAGTATTTT
- TRBJ1-3 - TRBV6-6 CASTNPGRGFSGNIIYF TGTGCCAGCACAAACCCGGGACGGGGCTTCTCTGGAAACATCATATATTTT
- TRBJ1-1 - TRBV12-3/TRBV12-4 CASSLVTGTKAFF TGTGCCAGCAGTCTAGTCACGGGGACGAAAGCTTTCTTT
- TRBJ2-1 - TRBV11-2 CASSFTSGRYNAQFF TGTGCCAGCAGCTTCACTAGTGGGAGGTACAATGCGCAGTTCTTC
- TRBJ2-5 - TRBV11-2 CASRLESKGTQCF TGTGCCAGTAGATTAGAATCCAAGGGGACCCAGTGCTTC
TRBD2 TRBJ2-5 - TRBV6-6 CASSGRAGKESQYF TGTGCCAGTAGCGGTAGAGCGGGAAAAGAGAGCCAGTACTTC
TRBD2 TRBJ2-3 many TRBV5-1 CASSGVAGGSADTQYF TGCGCCAGCAGCGGAGTAGCGGGAGGGTCGGCAGATACGCAGTATTTT
- TRBJ1-1 - TRBV7-3 CASSLLADTEAFF TGTGCCAGCAGCTTATTGGCGGATACTGAAGCTTTCTTT
- TRBJ2-7 many TRBV6-6 CASSYATRGTSLGHYEQYF TGTGCCAGCAGTTACGCCACCCGAGGGACAAGTTTGGGGCACTACGAGCAGTACTTC